Each of the 7 T cell receptor beta chains below was sequenced from the same sample in a study of cytomegalovirus exposure and HLA in healthy donors. 13 Jbeta primers and 60 Vbeta primers were used for the PCR. The method was immunoSEQ multiplex PCR; TCRdb's version includes in-frame clones alone and lacks a portion of them. This table holds 150,000 to 200,000 clones, roughly 79% found once. Sequencing used PBMCs. These receptors all stem from a woman aged 35 to 49 in good health and CMV-seronegative.

V usage is TRBV5-4 and J usage is TRBJ1-2; 9 bases line up with TRBD1. CDR3 length: 16 residues. Trimming took 2 bases from V and 0 from J; bases not matched to a gene: 5. Germline CDR1 SGHNT, CDR2 YYREEE (reference sequence). The CDR3 DNA is TGTGCCAGCAGCTTCGGGGGGACAGGGACTAACTATGGCTACACCTTC. It specifies CASSFGGTGTNYGYTF.

The chain links TRBV5-6 to TRBJ2-3; TRBD2 is a possible D gene (7 bases). V dropped 2 bases and J dropped 5 bases, with 18 bases sitting between them. CDR1 is SGHDT, CDR2 YYEEEE, per germline. The CDR3 runs 16 residues. The CDR3 here is CASSLPGAGEKDTQYF. The CDR3 DNA reads as TGTGCCAGCAGCTTACCGGGGGCGGGAGAGAAAGATACGCAGTATTTT.

This clone was found a few times. The gene calls are TRBV14 and TRBJ2-2; TRBD2 matches 7 bases. The CDR3 totals 15 residues. J lost 5 bases, V lost 4 bases, and 7 bases had no gene match. The germline CDR1 and CDR2 sequences are SGHDN and FVKESK. The CDR3 sequence: CASSPRRELTGELFF. The CDR3, as DNA: TGTGCCAGCAGCCCTAGGCGGGAGTTAACCGGGGAGCTGTTTTTT.

This clone was detected only once. Mismatch with germline at one junction end may stem from a read error. This rearrangement joins TRBV30 to TRBJ2-1; the D gene is possibly TRBD2 (6 bases). Germline lookup yields CDR1 GTSNPN and CDR2 SVGIG (reference sequence). The CDR3 runs 13 residues. The CDR3 nucleotides read TGTGCCTGGAGTGTCACTAGCCGACCGGTTCTGGTCTTC. Translation gives CAWSVTSRPVLVF.

This rearrangement joins TRBV7-3 to TRBJ2-1; 7 nucleotides align to TRBD1. Trimming took 3 bases from V and 0 from J; bases not matched to a gene: 8. The V gene's germline CDR1 is SGHTA and CDR2 FQGTGA. This CDR3 contains 17 residues. As DNA, the CDR3 is TGTGCCAGCAGCTTGAGGGGGCGGGCGAGCTCCTACAATGAGCAGTTCTTC. Residues: CASSLRGRASSYNEQFF.

This clone was found a few times. The rearrangement links TRBV30 to TRBJ2-5; perhaps TRBD1 as D (5 bases). CDR1 and CDR2 (germline): GTSNPN, SVGIG (reference sequence). The CDR3 is 15 residues long. Trimming shortened V by 0 bases and J by 1 base, and 12 bases separated the two germline ends. The CDR3 spells CAWSVGAAFQETQYF. The DNA of the CDR3 is TGTGCCTGGAGTGTAGGGGCAGCCTTCCAAGAGACCCAGTACTTC.

The chain employs TRBV5-4 and TRBJ1-1; TRBD1 agrees at 12 bases. The CDR3 extends over 17 amino acids. The junction had 7 bases not matched to a gene; V was cut back by 3 bases and J by 1 base. Per germline, CDR1 SGHNT and CDR2 YYREEE (reference sequence). This CDR3 reads CASSSRGQGAGNTEAFF. DNA of the CDR3: TGTGCCAGCAGCTCAAGGGGACAGGGGGCTGGGAACACTGAAGCTTTCTTT.